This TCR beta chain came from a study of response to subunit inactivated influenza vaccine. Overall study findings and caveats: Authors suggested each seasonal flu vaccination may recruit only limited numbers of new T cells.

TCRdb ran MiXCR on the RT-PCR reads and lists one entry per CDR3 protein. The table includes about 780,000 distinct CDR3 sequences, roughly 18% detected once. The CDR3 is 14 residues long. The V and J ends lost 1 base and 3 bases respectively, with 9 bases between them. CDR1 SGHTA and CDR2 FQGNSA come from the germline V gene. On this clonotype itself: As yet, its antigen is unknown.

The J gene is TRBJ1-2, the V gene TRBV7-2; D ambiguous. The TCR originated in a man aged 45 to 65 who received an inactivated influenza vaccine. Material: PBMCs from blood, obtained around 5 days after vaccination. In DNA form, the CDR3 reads TGTGCCAGCAGCTTAGTTGGCCAGTACTATGGCTACACCTTC. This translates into CASSLVGQYYGYTF.